This TCR beta chain was profiled in a study of T cell responses to AZD1222 COVID-19 vaccine. Study-level background: Second-dose intervals near 4 or 12 weeks were combined.

As to this clone: The antigen is undetermined.

Measured with immunoSEQ multiplex PCR; TCRdb has only the in-frame clones, and not every one. The sample has some 100,000 clones; less than 90% are singletons. General study findings and limits: Clonal diversity was possibly underestimated, and the donors were mostly white British, with more females. Repertoire sampling was restricted to post-peak T cell response timepoints. Reports say nearly half of spike-specific TCRs go after unmutated variant regions.

V gave up 5 bases and J gave up 6 bases, with 14 bases separating them. Germline V gene data show CDR1 as SGHVT and CDR2 as SQSDAQ. The CDR3 is made up of 13 amino acids. The TCR originated in an adult in good health. V gene TRBV7-4 combines with J gene TRBJ2-7, with D unresolved. This specimen was peripheral blood, taken on day 0 of AZD1222 vaccination. CDR3 sequence (DNA): TGTGCCAGCAGCCCCCACGGGCGGCCCGAGCAGTACTTC. Translating gives CASSPHGRPEQYF.